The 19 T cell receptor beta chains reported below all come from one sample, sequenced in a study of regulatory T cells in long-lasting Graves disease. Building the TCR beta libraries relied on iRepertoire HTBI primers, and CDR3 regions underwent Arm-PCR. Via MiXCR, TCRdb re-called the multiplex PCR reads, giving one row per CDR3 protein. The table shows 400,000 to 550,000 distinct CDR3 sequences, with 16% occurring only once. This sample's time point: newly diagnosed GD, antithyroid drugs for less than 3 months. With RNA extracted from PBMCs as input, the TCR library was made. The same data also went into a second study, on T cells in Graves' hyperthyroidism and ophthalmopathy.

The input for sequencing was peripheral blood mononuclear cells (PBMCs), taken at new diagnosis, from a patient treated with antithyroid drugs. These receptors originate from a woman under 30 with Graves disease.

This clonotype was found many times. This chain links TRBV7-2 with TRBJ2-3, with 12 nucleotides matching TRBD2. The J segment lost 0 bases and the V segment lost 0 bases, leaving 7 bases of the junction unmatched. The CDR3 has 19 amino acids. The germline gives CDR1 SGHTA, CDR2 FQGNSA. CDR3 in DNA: TGTGCCAGCAGCTTAGCACTAGCGGGAGGAAGCCAAAGCACAGATACGCAGTATTTT. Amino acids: CASSLALAGGSQSTDTQYF.

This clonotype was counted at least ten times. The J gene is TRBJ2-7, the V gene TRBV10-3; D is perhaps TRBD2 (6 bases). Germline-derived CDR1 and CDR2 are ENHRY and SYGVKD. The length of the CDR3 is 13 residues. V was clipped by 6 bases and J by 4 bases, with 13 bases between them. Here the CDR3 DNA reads TGTGCCATCAGAGAACGGGAGTCTTACGAGCAGTACTTC. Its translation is CAIRERESYEQYF.

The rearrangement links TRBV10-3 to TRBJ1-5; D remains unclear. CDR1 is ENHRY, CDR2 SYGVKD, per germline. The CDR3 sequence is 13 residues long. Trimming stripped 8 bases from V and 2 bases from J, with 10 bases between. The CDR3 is CAIAGNGNQPQHF. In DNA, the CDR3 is TGTGCCATCGCGGGGAATGGCAATCAGCCCCAGCATTTT.

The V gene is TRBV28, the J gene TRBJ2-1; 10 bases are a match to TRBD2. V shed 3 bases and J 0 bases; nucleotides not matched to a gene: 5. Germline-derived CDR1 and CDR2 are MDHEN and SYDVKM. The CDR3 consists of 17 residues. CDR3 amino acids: CASSFPGLAASYNEQFF. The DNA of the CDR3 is TGTGCCAGCAGTTTCCCCGGACTAGCGGCCTCCTACAATGAGCAGTTCTTC.

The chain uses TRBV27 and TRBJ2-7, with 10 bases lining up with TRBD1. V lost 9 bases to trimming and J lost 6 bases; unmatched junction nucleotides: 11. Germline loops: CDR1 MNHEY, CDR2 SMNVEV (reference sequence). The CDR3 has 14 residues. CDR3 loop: CASSGDRGYPEQYF. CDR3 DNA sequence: TGTGCCAGTAGTGGGGACAGGGGATACCCCGAGCAGTACTTC.

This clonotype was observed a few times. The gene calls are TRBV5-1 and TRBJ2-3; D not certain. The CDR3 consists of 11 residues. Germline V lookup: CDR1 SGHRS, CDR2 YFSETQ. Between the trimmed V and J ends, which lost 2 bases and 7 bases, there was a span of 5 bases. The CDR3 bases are TGCGCCAGCAGCTTTCATTATACGCAGTATTTT. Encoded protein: CASSFHYTQYF.

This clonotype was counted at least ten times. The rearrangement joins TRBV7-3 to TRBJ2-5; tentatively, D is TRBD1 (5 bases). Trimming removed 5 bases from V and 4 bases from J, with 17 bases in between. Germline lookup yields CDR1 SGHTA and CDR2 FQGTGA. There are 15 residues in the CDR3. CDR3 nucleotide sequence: TGTGCCAGCAGCCTGAGGACAAGCTACGGAGAGACCCAGTACTTC. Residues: CASSLRTSYGETQYF. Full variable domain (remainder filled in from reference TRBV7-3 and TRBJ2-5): GAGVSQTPSNKVTEKGKYVELRCDPISGHTALYWYRQSLGQGPEFLIYFQGTGAADDSGLPNDRFFAVRPEGSVSTLKIQRTERGDSAVYLCASSLRTSYGETQYFGPGTRLLVL.

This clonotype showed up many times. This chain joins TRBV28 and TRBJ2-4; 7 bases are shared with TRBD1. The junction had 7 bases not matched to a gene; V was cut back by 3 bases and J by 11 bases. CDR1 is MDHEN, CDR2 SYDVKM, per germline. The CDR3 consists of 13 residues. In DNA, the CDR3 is TGTGCCAGCAGTTTGCGGACAGGCGGGCTTCAGTACTTC. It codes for CASSLRTGGLQYF.

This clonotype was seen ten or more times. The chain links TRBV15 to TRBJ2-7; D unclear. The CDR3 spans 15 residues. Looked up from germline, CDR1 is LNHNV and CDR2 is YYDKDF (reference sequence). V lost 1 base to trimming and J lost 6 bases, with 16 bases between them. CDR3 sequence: CATSRVGSSYSEQYF. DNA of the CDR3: TGTGCCACCAGCAGAGTGGGCAGTAGTTATAGCGAGCAGTACTTC.

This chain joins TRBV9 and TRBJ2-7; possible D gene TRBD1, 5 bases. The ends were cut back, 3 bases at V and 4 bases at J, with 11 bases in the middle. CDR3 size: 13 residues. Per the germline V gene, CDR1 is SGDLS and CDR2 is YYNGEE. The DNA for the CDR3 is TGTGCCAGCAGCGAGGCCCAGGGTTACGAGCAGTACTTC. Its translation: CASSEAQGYEQYF.

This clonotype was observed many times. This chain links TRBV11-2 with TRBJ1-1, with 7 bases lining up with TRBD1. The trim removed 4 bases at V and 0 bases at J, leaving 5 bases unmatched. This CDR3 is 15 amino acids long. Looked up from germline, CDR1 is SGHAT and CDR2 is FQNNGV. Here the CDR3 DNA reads TGTGCCAGCAGCTGGGACAGAAACATGAACACTGAAGCTTTCTTT. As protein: CASSWDRNMNTEAFF.

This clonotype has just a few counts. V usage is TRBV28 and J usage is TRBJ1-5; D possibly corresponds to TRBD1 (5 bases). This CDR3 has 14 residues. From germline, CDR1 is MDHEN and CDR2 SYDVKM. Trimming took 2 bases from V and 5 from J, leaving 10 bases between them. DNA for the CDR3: TGTGCCAGCAGTTTAACGGGCAGGGATCAGCCCCAGCATTTT. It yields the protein CASSLTGRDQPQHF.

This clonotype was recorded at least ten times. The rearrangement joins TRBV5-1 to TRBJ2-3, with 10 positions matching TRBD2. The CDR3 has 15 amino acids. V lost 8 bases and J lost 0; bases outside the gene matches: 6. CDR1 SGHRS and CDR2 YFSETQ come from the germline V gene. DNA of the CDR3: TGCGCCAGTACTCCACTAGCGGGAAGCACAGATACGCAGTATTTT. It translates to CASTPLAGSTDTQYF.

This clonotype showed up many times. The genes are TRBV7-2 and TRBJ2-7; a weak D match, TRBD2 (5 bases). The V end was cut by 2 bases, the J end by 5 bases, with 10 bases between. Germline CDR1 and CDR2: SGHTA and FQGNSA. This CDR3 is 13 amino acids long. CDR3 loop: CASSLKSGNEQYF. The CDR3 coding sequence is TGTGCCAGCAGCTTAAAGTCGGGAAACGAGCAGTACTTC.

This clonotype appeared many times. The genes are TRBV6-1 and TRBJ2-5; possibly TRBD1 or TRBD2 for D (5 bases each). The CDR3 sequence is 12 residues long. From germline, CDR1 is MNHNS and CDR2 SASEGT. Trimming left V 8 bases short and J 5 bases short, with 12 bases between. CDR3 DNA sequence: TGTGCCAGCCAGGACTGGGGGGAGACCCAGTACTTC. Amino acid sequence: CASQDWGETQYF.

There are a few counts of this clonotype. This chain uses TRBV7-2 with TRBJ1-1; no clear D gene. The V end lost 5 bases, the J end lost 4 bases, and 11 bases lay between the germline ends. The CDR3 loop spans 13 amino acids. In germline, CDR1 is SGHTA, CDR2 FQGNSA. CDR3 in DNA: TGTGCCAGCAGCCGCCAGTGGAGCACTGAAGCTTTCTTT. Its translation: CASSRQWSTEAFF.

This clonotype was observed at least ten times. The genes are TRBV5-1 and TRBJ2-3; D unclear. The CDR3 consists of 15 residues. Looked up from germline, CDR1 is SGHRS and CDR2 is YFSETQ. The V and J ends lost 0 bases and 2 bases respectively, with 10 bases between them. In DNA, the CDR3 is TGCGCCAGCAGCTTGGAAGCGCGAGTCACAGATACGCAGTATTTT. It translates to CASSLEARVTDTQYF.

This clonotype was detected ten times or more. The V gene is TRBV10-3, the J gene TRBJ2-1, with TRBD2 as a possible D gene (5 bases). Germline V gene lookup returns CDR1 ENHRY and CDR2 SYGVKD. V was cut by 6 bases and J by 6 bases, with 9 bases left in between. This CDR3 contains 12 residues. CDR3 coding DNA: TGTGCCATCAGCAGCGGTCCCAATGAGCAGTTCTTC. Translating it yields CAISSGPNEQFF.

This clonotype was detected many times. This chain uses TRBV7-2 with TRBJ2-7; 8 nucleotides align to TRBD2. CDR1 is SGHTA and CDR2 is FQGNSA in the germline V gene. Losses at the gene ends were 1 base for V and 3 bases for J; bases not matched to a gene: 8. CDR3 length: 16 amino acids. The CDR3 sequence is CASSLGLAGKFYEQYF. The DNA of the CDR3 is TGTGCCAGCAGCTTAGGATTAGCGGGAAAGTTCTACGAGCAGTACTTC.